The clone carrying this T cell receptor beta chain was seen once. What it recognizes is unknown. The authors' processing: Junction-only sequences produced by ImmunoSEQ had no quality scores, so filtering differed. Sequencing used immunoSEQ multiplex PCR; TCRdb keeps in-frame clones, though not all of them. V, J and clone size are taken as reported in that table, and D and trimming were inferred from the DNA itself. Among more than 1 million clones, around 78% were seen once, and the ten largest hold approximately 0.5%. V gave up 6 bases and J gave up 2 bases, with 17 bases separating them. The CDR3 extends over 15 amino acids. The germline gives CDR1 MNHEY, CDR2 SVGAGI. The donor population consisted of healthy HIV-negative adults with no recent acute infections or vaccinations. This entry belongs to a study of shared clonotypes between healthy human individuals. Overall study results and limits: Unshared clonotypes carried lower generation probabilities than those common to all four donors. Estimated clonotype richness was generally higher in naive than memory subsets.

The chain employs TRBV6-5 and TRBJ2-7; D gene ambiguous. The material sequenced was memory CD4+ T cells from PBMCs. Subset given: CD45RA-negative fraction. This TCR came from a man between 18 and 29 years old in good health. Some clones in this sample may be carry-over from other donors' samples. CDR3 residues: CASRLNHSGTYEQYF. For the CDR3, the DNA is TGTGCCAGCAGGCTCAACCATTCAGGAACCTACGAGCAGTACTTC.